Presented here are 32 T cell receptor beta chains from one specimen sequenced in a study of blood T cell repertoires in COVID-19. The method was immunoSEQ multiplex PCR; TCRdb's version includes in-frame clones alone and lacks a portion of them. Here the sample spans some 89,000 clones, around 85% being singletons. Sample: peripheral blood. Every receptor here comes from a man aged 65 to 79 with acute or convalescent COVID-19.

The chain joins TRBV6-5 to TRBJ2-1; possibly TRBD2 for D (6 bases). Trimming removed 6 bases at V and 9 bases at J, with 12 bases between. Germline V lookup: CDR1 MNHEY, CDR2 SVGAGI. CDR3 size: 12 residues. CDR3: CASRPRRGEQFF. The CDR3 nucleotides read TGTGCCAGCAGACCTCGGAGGGGTGAGCAGTTCTTC.

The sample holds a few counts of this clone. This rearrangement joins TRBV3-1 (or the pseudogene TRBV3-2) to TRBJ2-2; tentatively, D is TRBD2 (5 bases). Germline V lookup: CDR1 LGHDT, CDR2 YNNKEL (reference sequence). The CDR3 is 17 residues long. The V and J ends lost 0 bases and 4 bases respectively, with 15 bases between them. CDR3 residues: CASSQDGERMGTGELFF. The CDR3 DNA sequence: TGTGCCAGCAGCCAAGATGGCGAGCGGATGGGCACCGGGGAGCTGTTTTTT.

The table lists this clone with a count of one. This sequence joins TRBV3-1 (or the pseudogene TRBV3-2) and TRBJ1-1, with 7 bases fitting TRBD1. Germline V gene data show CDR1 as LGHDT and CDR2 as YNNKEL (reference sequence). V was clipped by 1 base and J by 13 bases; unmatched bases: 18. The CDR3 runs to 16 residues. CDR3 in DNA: TGTGCCAGCAGCCAAGTTACGGGACAGCCTATCCCGGGGGTTTTCTTT. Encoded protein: CASSQVTGQPIPGVFF.

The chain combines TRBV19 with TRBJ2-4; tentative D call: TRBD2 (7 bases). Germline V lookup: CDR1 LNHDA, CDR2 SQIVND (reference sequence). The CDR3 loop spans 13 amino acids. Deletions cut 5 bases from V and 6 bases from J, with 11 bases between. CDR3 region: CASSAGEGNIQYF. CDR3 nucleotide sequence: TGTGCCAGTAGTGCAGGGGAGGGAAACATTCAGTACTTC. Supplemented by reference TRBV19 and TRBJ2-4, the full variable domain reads DGGITQSPKYLFRKEGQNVTLSCEQNLNHDAMYWYRQDPGQGLRLIYYSQIVNDFQKGDIAEGYSVSREKKESFPLTVTSAQKNPTAFYLCASSAGEGNIQYFGAGTRLSVL.

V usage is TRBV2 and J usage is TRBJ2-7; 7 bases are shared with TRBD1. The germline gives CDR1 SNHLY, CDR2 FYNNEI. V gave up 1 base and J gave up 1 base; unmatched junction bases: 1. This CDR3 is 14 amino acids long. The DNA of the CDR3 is TGTGCCAGCAGTGAAGACAGGGGTTCCTACGAGCAGTACTTC. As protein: CASSEDRGSYEQYF.

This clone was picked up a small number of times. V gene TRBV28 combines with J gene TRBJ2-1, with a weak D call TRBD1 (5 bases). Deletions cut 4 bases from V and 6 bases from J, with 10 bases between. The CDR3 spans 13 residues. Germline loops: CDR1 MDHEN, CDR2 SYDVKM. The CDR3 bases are TGTGCCAGCAGTTCGCCAGGGCGCAATGAGCAGTTCTTC. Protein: CASSSPGRNEQFF.

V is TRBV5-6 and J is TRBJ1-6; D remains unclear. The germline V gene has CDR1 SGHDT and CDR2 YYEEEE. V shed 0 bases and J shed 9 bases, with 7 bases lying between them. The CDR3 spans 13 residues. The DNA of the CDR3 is TGTGCCAGCAGCTTGGGACACCCTTCACCCCTCCACTTT. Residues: CASSLGHPSPLHF.

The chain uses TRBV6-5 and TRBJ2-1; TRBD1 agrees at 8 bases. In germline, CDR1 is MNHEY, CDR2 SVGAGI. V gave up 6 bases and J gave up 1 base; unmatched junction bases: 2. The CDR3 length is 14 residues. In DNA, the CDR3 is TGTGCCAGCAGAACAGGGGGATCCTACAATGAGCAGTTCTTC. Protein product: CASRTGGSYNEQFF.

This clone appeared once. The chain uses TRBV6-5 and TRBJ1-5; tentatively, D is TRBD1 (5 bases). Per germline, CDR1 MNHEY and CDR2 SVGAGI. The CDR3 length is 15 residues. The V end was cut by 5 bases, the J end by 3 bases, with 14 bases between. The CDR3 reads CASSPVGGFNQPQHF. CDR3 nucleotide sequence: TGTGCCAGCAGTCCCGTCGGGGGTTTCAATCAGCCCCAGCATTTT.

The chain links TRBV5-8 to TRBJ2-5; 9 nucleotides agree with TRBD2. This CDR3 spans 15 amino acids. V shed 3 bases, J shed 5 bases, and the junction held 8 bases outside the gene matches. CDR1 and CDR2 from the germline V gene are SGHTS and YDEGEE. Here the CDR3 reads CASSSVRGGLETQYF. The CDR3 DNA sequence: TGTGCCAGCAGCTCTGTGCGGGGGGGCCTCGAGACCCAGTACTTC.

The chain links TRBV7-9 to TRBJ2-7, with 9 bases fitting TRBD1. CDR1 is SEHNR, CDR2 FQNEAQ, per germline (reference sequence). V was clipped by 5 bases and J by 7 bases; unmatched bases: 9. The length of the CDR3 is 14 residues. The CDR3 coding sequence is TGTGCCAGCAGCACCGGGACAGGGTCGGAGGAGCAGTACTTC. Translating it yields CASSTGTGSEEQYF.

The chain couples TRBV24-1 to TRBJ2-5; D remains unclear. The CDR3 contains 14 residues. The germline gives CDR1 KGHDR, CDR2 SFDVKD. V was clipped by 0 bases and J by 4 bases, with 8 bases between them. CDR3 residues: CATSDLVAGETQYF. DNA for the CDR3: TGTGCCACCAGTGATTTGGTGGCAGGAGAGACCCAGTACTTC.

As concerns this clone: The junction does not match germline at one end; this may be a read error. The chain's CDR3 is CSAGKQGKHIF. The CDR3 DNA follows: TGCAGTGCTGGAAAACAGGGTAAACACATCTTC. The chain uses TRBV20-1 and TRBJ1-2; tentatively, D is TRBD1 (6 bases). Germline V gene data show CDR1 as DFQATT and CDR2 as SNEGSKA (reference sequence). This CDR3 has 11 amino acids.

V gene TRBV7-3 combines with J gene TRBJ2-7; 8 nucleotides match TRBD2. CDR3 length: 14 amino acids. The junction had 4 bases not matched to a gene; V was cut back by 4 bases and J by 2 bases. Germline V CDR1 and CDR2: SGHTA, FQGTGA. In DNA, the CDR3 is TGTGCCAGCAGCTCCTTAGCGGGGCCCTACGAGCAGTACTTC. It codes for CASSSLAGPYEQYF.

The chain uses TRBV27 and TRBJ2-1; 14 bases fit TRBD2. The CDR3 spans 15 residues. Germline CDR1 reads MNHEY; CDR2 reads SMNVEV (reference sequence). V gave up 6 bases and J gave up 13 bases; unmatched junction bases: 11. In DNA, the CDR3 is TGTGCCAGCAGCCCGGGACTAGCGGGGGTCCATTCTCAGTTCTTC. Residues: CASSPGLAGVHSQFF.

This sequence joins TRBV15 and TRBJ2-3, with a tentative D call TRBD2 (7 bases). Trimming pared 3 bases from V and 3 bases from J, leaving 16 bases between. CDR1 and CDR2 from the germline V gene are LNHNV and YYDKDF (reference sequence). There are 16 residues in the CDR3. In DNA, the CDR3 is TGTGCCACCAGCAGGACCTATGGGGGGGCAACAGATACGCAGTATTTT. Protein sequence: CATSRTYGGATDTQYF.

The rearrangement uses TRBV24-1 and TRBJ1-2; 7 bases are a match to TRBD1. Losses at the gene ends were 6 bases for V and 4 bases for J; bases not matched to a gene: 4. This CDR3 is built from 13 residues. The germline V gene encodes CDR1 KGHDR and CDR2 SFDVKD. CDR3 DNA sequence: TGTGCCACCAGTAGGGGGCAGGGCTATGGCTACACCTTC. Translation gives CATSRGQGYGYTF.

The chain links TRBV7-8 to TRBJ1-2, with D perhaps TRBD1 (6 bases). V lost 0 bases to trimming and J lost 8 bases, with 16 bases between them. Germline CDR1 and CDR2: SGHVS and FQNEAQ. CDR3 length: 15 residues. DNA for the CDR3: TGTGCCAGCAGCTTAGCACAGGGTCTAAGGGGGGGCTACACCTTC. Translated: CASSLAQGLRGGYTF.

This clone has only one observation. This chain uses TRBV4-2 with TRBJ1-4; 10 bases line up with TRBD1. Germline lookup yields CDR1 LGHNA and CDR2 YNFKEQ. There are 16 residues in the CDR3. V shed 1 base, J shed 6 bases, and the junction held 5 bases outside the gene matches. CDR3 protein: CASSQAVGQGYEKLFF. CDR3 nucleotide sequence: TGTGCCAGCAGCCAAGCCGTGGGACAGGGGTATGAAAAACTGTTTTTT.

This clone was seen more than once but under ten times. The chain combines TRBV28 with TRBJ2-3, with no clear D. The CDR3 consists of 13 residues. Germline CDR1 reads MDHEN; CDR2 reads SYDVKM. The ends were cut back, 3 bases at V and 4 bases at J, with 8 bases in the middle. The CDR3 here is CASSFVTPDTQYF. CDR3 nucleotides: TGTGCCAGCAGTTTCGTCACACCAGATACGCAGTATTTT. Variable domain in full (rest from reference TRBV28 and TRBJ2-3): DVKVTQSSRYLVKRTGEKVFLECVQDMDHENMFWYRQDPGLGLRLIYFSYDVKMKEKGDIPEGYSVSREKKERFSLILESASTNQTSMYLCASSFVTPDTQYFGPGTRLTVL.

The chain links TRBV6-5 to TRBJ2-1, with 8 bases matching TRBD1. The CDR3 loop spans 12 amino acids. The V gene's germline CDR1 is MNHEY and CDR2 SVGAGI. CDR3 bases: TGTGCGAAAAACAGGGGGTACAATGAGCAGTTCTTC. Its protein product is CAKNRGYNEQFF.

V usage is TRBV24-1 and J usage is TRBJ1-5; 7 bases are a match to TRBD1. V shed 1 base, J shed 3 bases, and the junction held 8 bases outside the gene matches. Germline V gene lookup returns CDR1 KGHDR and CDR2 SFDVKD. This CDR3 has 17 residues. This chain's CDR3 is CATSDLMTGLLNQPQHF. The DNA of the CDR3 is TGTGCCACCAGTGATTTAATGACAGGGCTACTCAATCAGCCCCAGCATTTT.

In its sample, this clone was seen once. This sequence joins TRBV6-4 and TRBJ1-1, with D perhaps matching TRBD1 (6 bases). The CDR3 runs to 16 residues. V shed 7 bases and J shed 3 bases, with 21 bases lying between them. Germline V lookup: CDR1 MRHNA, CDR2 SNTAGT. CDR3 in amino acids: CASTLTDSPGDTEAFF. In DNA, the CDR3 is TGTGCCAGCACCCTCACGGACAGTCCAGGGGACACTGAAGCTTTCTTT.

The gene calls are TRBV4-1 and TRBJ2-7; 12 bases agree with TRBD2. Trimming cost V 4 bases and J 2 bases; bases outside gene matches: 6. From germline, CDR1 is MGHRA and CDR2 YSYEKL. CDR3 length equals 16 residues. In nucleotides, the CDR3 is TGCGCCAGCAGCCCCGCGACTAGCGGGGGAACCTACGAGCAGTACTTC. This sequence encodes CASSPATSGGTYEQYF.

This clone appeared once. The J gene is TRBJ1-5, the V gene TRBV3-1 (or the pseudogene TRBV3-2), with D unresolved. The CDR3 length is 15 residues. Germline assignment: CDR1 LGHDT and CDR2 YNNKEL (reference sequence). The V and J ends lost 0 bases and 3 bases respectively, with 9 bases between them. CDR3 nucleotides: TGTGCCAGCAGCCAAGATGAGGGATACAATCAGCCCCAGCATTTT. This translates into CASSQDEGYNQPQHF.

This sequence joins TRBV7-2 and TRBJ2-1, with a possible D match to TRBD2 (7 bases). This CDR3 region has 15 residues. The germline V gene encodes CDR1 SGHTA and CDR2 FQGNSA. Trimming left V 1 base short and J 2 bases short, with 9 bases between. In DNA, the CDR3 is TGTGCCAGCAGCTTAGGCGGGGGCCCCTACAATGAGCAGTTCTTC. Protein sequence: CASSLGGGPYNEQFF.

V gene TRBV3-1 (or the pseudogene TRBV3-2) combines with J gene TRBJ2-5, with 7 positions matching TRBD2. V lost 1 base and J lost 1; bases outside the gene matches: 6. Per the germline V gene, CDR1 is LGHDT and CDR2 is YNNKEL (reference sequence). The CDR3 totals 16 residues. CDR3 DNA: TGTGCCAGCAGCCAAGCGGCTAGCGGCCTCCAAGAGACCCAGTACTTC. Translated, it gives CASSQAASGLQETQYF.

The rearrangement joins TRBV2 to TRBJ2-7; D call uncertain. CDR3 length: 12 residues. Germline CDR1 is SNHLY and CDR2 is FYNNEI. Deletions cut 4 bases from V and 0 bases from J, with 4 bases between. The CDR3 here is CASSAHSYEQYV. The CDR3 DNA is TGTGCCAGCAGTGCACACTCCTACGAGCAGTACGTC.

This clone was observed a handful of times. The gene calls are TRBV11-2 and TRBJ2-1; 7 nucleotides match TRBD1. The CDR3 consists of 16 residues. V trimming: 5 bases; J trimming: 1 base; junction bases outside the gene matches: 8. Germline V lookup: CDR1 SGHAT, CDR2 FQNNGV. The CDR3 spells CASSTEGTASYNEQFF. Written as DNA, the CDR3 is TGTGCCAGCAGCACAGAAGGGACAGCTTCCTACAATGAGCAGTTCTTC. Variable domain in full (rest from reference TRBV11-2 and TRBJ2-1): EAGVAQSPRYKIIEKRQSVAFWCNPISGHATLYWYQQILGQGPKLLIQFQNNGVVDDSQLPKDRFSAERLKGVDSTLKIQPAKLEDSAVYLCASSTEGTASYNEQFFGPGTRLTVL.

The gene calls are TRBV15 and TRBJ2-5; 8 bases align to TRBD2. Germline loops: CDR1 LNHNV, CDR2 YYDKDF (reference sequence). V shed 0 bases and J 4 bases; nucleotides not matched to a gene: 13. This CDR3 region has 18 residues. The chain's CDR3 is CATSRDRVRGGLRETQYF. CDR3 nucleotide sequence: TGTGCCACCAGCAGAGATCGGGTCCGGGGGGGGCTTCGAGAGACCCAGTACTTC.

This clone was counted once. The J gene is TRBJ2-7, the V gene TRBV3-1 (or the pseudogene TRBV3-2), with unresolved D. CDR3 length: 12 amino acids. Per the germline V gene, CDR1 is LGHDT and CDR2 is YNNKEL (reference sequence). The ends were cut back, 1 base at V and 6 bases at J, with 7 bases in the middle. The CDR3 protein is CASSQGPGEQYV. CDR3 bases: TGTGCCAGCAGCCAAGGGCCAGGCGAGCAGTACGTC.

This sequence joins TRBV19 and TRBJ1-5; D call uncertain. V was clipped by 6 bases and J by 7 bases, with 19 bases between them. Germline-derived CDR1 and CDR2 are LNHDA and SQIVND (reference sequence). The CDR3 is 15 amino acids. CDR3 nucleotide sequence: TGTGCCAGTAGCCCCCGGGGAGGCGTAGGCCAGCCCCAGCATTTT. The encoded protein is CASSPRGGVGQPQHF.